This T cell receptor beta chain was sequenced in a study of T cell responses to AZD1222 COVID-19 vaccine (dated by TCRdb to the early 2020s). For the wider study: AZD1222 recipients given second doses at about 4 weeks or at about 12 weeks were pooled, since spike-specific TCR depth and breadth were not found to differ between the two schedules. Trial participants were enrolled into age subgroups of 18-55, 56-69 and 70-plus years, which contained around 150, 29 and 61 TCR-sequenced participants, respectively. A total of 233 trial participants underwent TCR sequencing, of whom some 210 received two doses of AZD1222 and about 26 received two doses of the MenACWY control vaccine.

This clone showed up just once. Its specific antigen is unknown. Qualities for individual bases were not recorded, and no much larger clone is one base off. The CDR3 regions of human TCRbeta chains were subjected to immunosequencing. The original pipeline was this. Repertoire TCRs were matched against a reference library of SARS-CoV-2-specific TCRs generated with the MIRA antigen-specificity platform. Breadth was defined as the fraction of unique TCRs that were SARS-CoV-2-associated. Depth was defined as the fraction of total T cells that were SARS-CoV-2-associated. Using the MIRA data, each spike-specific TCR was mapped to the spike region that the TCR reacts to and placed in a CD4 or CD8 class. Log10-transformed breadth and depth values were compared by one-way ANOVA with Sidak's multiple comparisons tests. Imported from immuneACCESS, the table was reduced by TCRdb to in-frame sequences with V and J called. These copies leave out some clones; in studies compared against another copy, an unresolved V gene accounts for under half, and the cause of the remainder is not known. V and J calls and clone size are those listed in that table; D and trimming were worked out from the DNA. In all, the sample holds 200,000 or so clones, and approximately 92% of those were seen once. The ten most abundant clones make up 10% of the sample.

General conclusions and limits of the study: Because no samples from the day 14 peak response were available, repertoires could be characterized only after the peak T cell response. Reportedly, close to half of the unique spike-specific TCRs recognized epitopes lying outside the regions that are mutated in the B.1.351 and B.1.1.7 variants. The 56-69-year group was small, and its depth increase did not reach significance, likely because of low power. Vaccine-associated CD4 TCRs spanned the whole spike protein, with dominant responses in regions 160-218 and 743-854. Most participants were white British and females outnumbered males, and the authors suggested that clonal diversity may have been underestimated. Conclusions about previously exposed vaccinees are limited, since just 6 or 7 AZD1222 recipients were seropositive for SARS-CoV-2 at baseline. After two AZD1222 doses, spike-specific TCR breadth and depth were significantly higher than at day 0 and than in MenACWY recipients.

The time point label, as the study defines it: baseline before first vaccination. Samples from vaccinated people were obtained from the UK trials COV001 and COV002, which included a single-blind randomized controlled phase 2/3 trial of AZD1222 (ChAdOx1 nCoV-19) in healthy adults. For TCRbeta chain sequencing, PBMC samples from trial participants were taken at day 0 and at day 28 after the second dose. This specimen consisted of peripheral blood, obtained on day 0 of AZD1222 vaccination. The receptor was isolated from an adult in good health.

The CDR3 protein sequence reads: CASSLAWRESYNEQFF. The nucleotide sequence reads TGTGCCAGCAGCTTAGCTTGGCGGGAGTCTTACAATGAGCAGTTCTTC. Here the chain combines TRBV7-9 and TRBJ2-1, with 7 junctional bases fitting TRBD2. The germline V and J ends show losses of 0 bases and 4 bases respectively, and no gene match explains 6 bases of the junction. The germline V gene (reference sequence) provides CDR1 SEHNR and CDR2 FQNEAQ. Counted from cysteine to phenylalanine, this CDR3 has 16 amino acids. The kept DNA is CDR3 alone, 48 bases in frame from the first base.